This is a list of T cell receptor beta chains from one sample in a study of spatial heterogeneity in lung cancer. MiXCR, applied by TCRdb to the 5' RACE reads, yields one record per CDR3 protein. Of approximately 49,000 distinct CDR3 sequences in the sample, approximately 5.7% were seen once. The source material was PBMCs, sampled at surgery. Source of these receptors: a male donor with early-stage non-small cell lung cancer. Each CDR3 is given without its conserved first and last residue. Fields, in order: V gene, clone size, J gene, CDR3 protein. Expanded clones are given a class, and other clones once, few, many or no size at all.

v_call: TRBV7-2
clone_size: many
j_call: TRBJ1-5
cdr3_aa: ASSLVTGWDQPQH

v_call: TRBV6-2/TRBV6-3
clone_size: many
j_call: TRBJ2-7
cdr3_aa: ASSYRSGRADEQY

v_call: TRBV6-5
clone_size: many
j_call: TRBJ2-1
cdr3_aa: ASSYRAGIGNEQF

v_call: TRBV9
clone_size: few
j_call: TRBJ2-2
cdr3_aa: ASSVVGGGLLSGELF

v_call: TRBV5-5
clone_size: many
j_call: TRBJ1-4
cdr3_aa: ASSLAQNEKLF

v_call: TRBV6-2/TRBV6-3
clone_size: .
j_call: TRBJ1-6
cdr3_aa: ASSYPSSGQPNSPLH

v_call: TRBV20-1
clone_size: .
j_call: TRBJ1-5
cdr3_aa: SAAGGKYQPQH

v_call: TRBV29-1
clone_size: many
j_call: TRBJ2-5
cdr3_aa: SVPSASGFQETQY

v_call: TRBV5-1
clone_size: few
j_call: TRBJ2-7
cdr3_aa: ASSLAAGTYEQY

v_call: TRBV7-8
clone_size: few
j_call: TRBJ2-3
cdr3_aa: ASSPDGGPADTQY

v_call: TRBV4-1
clone_size: medium-sized
j_call: TRBJ2-7
cdr3_aa: ASSLYPLPGLEVHEQY